This TCR beta chain appears in the sequencing data of a study of blood T cell repertoires in COVID-19. About the study: In each case, the material was cDNA or gDNA derived from T cells, B-cell-depleted T cells, or PBMCs.

Here immunoSEQ multiplex PCR was the method, and the copy in TCRdb shows in-frame clones only, minus some. Among about 120,000 clones listed, about 87% were seen once. Germline trimming cut 6 bases from V and 4 bases from J; bases unmatched to any gene: 4. From germline, CDR1 is MNHEY and CDR2 SVGEGT. This CDR3 has 13 residues. The genes are TRBV6-2 or TRBV6-3 and TRBJ1-2; 8 nucleotides agree with TRBD1. This sequence originates from a woman aged 50 to 60 with acute or convalescent COVID-19. The sample was peripheral blood. This chain's CDR3 is CASSGQGTYGYTF. The CDR3 DNA sequence: TGTGCCAGCAGCGGACAGGGCACCTATGGCTACACCTTC.